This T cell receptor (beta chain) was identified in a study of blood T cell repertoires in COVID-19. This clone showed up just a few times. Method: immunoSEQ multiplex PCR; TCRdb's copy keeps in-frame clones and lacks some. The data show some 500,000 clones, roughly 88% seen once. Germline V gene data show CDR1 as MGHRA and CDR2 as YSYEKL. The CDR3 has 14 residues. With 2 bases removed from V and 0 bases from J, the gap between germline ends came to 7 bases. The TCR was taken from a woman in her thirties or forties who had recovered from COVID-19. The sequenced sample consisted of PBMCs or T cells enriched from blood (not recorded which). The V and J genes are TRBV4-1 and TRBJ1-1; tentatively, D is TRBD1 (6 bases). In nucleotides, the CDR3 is TGCGCCAGCAGCCAACAGGGGTTGAACACTGAAGCTTTCTTT. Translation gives CASSQQGLNTEAFF.